The 20 T cell receptor beta chains below all came from one sample that was sequenced in a study of metastatic and nonmetastatic thyroid tumors. TCRdb reprocessed the PCR reads via MiXCR. There are some 20,000 clones in the sample; just over 35% occur only once, and 29% lies in the top ten. Nobody among the patients had been given any treatment before thyroid surgery. The sequencing sample was made of tumor tissue. The receptors were sampled from a female donor with papillary thyroid cancer or a benign thyroid nodule (not recorded which). Some clones in this sample may be carry-over from other donors' samples.

The rearrangement joins TRBV7-1 to TRBJ2-1, with 9 bases fitting TRBD2. TRBV7-1 is known as an ORF, though its function is uncertain. This CDR3 is 19 amino acids long. Losses at the gene ends were 3 bases for V and 7 bases for J; bases not matched to a gene: 19. The CDR3 bases are TGTGCCAGCAGCTCTTTCCAGTGGTTGGCGGGAGGGCCACGTAATGAGCAGTTCTTC. Its translation: CASSSFQWLAGGPRNEQFF.

There are a few counts of this clone. In DNA, the CDR3 is TGTGCCAGCAGTGACAGGAGCTCCTACGAGCAGTACTTC. Translated, it gives CASSDRSSYEQYF. The chain joins TRBV6-1 to TRBJ2-7; D is uncertain. The germline V gene encodes CDR1 MNHNS and CDR2 SASEGT. This CDR3 has 13 amino acids. The ends were cut back, 3 bases at V and 0 bases at J, with 6 bases in the middle.

CDR3 sequence reads: CASRRSGGSTDTQYF. The CDR3 coding sequence is TGTGCCAGCAGACGTAGCGGGGGCAGCACAGATACGCAGTATTTT. The rearrangement joins TRBV11-1 to TRBJ2-3; TRBD2 matches at 9 bases. V gave up 6 bases and J gave up 0 bases; unmatched junction bases: 4. This CDR3 is 15 amino acids long. Germline V lookup: CDR1 SGHAT, CDR2 FQDESV (reference sequence).

This clone is deemed medium-sized. The rearrangement links TRBV4-1 to TRBJ2-7, with D possibly being TRBD1 or TRBD2 (5 bases each). V lost 3 bases to trimming and J lost 0 bases, with 12 bases between them. There are 15 residues in the CDR3. Germline V lookup: CDR1 MGHRA, CDR2 YSYEKL. CDR3 sequence: CASSQERGPSYEQYF. The CDR3 DNA reads TGCGCCAGCAGCCAGGAGAGGGGACCCTCCTACGAGCAGTACTTC.

This clone appeared a single time. This CDR3 reads CSAIGQGGGYGYTF. Here the CDR3 DNA reads TGCAGTGCTATCGGACAGGGAGGTGGCTATGGCTACACCTTC. The V and J genes are TRBV20-1 and TRBJ1-2; 8 positions agree with TRBD1. V shed 4 bases and J 4 bases; nucleotides not matched to a gene: 8. Germline CDR1 and CDR2: DFQATT and SNEGSKA (reference sequence). The CDR3 length is 14 residues.

This chain joins TRBV6-1 and TRBJ2-7; 9 bases fit TRBD1. V lost 4 bases to trimming and J lost 6 bases; unmatched junction nucleotides: 4. This CDR3 spans 13 amino acids. Germline CDR1 is MNHNS and CDR2 is SASEGT. CDR3 residues: CASSADRGSEQYF. The CDR3 nucleotides are TGTGCCAGCAGTGCGGACAGGGGTAGCGAGCAGTACTTC.

The J gene is TRBJ1-1, the V gene TRBV13; D is unclear. CDR1 is PRHDT, CDR2 FYEKMQ, per germline (reference sequence). There are 12 residues in the CDR3. Between the trimmed V and J ends, which lost 1 base and 10 bases, there was a span of 10 bases. The CDR3 region has the DNA TGTGCCAGCAGCTTAGAGGCTTCCGGAGCTTTCTTT. It encodes CASSLEASGAFF.

This clone was picked up one time. The chain carries TRBV5-1 and TRBJ1-1, with 10 bases identical to TRBD1. This CDR3 is 14 amino acids long. V shed 7 bases, J shed 5 bases, and the junction held 8 bases outside the gene matches. Germline lookup yields CDR1 SGHRS and CDR2 YFSETQ. The chain's CDR3 is CASVFDRGRTEAFF. For the CDR3, the DNA is TGCGCCAGCGTGTTTGACAGGGGGCGGACTGAAGCTTTCTTT. The full variable domain, completed using reference TRBV5-1 and TRBJ1-1, is KAGVTQTPRYLIKTRGQQVTLSCSPISGHRSVSWYQQTPGQGLQFLFEYFSETQRNKGNFPGRFSGRQFSNSRSEMNVSTLELGDSALYLCASVFDRGRTEAFFGQGTRLTVV.

This clone has just a few counts. The chain combines TRBV6-5 with TRBJ2-3; 12 bases agree with TRBD1. V lost 4 bases to trimming and J lost 4 bases; unmatched junction nucleotides: 3. The CDR3 runs 15 residues. The V gene's germline CDR1 is MNHEY and CDR2 SVGAGI. CDR3 in amino acids: CASSSGTGGADTQYF. The CDR3, as DNA: TGTGCCAGCAGTTCCGGGACAGGGGGCGCAGATACGCAGTATTTT.

This clone showed up just a few times. The V call is TRBV19, the J call TRBJ2-7, with TRBD1 identical over 8 bases. Germline values: CDR1 LNHDA, CDR2 SQIVND (reference sequence). J gave up 7 bases and V 5 bases, and 13 bases lay outside the gene matches. This CDR3 comprises 15 residues. CDR3 protein: CASSSPRGPLSEQYF. The CDR3 nucleotides read TGTGCCAGTAGTTCCCCCAGGGGGCCGTTGAGTGAGCAGTACTTC.

The chain carries TRBV7-8 and TRBJ2-1; D is perhaps TRBD1 or TRBD2 (5 bases each). The V end was cut by 3 bases, the J end by 4 bases, with 10 bases between. Germline CDR1 is SGHVS and CDR2 is FQNEAQ. The CDR3 is made up of 14 amino acids. The CDR3 coding sequence is TGTGCCAGCAGCTTTACCGAGGGGTACAATGAGCAGTTCTTC. Its protein product is CASSFTEGYNEQFF.

The chain is built from TRBV7-2 and TRBJ2-7; tentatively, D is TRBD2 (5 bases). Trimming cost V 5 bases and J 4 bases, with 15 bases left between them. The CDR3 spans 14 residues. Germline CDR1 is SGHTA and CDR2 is FQGNSA. The CDR3 loop is CASSQRELEYEQYF. CDR3 coding DNA: TGTGCCAGCAGCCAGAGGGAATTGGAGTACGAGCAGTACTTC.

Of note for this clone: An end of the junction differs from the germline gene, which may be a read error. The chain is built from TRBV6-2 or TRBV6-3 and TRBJ1-2; 10 bases fit TRBD1. This CDR3 comprises 13 residues. CDR1 MNHEY and CDR2 SVGEGT come from the germline V gene. In DNA form, the CDR3 reads TGTGCCAGCAATTACGGGACAGGGGACGGCTACACCTTC. Translation gives CASNYGTGDGYTF.

This chain links TRBV20-1 with TRBJ2-2; maybe TRBD2 (6 bases). Germline V gives CDR1 DFQATT, CDR2 SNEGSKA (reference sequence). The CDR3 loop spans 13 amino acids. V was clipped by 5 bases and J by 7 bases, with 14 bases between them. The CDR3: CSAAGGPIGELFF. CDR3 coding DNA: TGCAGTGCTGCCGGAGGGCCAATCGGGGAGCTGTTTTTT.

This clone was counted only a few times. The chain couples TRBV6-6 to TRBJ2-6; D assignment may be TRBD1 or TRBD2 (5 bases each). Trimming left V 0 bases short and J 2 bases short, with 8 bases between. Looked up from germline, CDR1 is MNHNY and CDR2 is SVGAGI (reference sequence). The CDR3 sequence is 16 residues long. The CDR3 sequence: CASSYSRGAGANVLTF. In nucleotides, the CDR3 is TGTGCCAGCAGTTACTCGCGAGGGGCTGGGGCCAACGTCCTGACTTTC.

The chain combines TRBV5-5 with TRBJ2-1; 10 nucleotides match TRBD2. The V gene's germline CDR1 is SGHKS and CDR2 YYEKEE (reference sequence). The junction had 5 bases not matched to a gene; V was cut back by 3 bases and J by 5 bases. The CDR3 is made up of 15 amino acids. The CDR3 here is CASSSGLAYDNEQFF. CDR3 nucleotide sequence: TGTGCCAGCAGCTCGGGACTAGCGTACGACAATGAGCAGTTCTTC.

This clone was detected a few times. The chain carries TRBV27 and TRBJ2-7; TRBD2 matches at 14 bases. This CDR3 is built from 16 residues. The J segment lost 5 bases and the V segment lost 6 bases, leaving 9 bases of the junction unmatched. Per germline, CDR1 MNHEY and CDR2 SMNVEV (reference sequence). The chain's CDR3 is CASRGLAGARSNEQYF. In DNA form, the CDR3 reads TGTGCCAGCAGGGGACTAGCGGGAGCTCGAAGCAACGAGCAGTACTTC.

This clone has a handful of counts. V gene TRBV6-1 combines with J gene TRBJ1-1, with a weak D call TRBD1 (6 bases). The V gene's germline CDR1 is MNHNS and CDR2 SASEGT. The CDR3 contains 16 residues. The ends were cut back, 0 bases at V and 0 bases at J, with 11 bases in the middle. The CDR3 DNA reads TGTGCCAGCAGTGAAGCACGGGGGCTATTGAACACTGAAGCTTTCTTT. This gives the protein CASSEARGLLNTEAFF.

In this sample, this clone turned up a few times. V usage is TRBV12-3 or TRBV12-4 and J usage is TRBJ2-7; D is unclear. The CDR3 sequence is 12 residues long. The V gene lost 3 bases and the J gene lost 5 bases, with 8 bases spanning the gap. The CDR3: CASSLEGHEQYF. The CDR3 DNA is TGTGCCAGCAGTTTGGAAGGTCACGAGCAGTACTTC.

This clone was seen repeatedly, ten times or more. The chain carries TRBV2 and TRBJ2-7; tentatively, D is TRBD1 (6 bases). V was trimmed by 6 bases and J by 3 bases, leaving 18 bases between them. Per the germline V gene, CDR1 is SNHLY and CDR2 is FYNNEI. The CDR3 extends over 15 amino acids. The CDR3 nucleotides are TGTGCCAGCAGCGCAAAGGGGGTCCCTCTCTACGAGCAGTACTTC. Translated, it gives CASSAKGVPLYEQYF.